Detailed here is one T cell receptor (beta chain). As handled by the study authors: It was from reference gene primer amplification that nucleated cell counts were estimated. Sequencing used immunoSEQ multiplex PCR; TCRdb keeps in-frame clones, though not all of them. The V and J calls and clone size come from that table; D and trimming were worked out from the DNA. The sample records some 96,000 clones, more than 75% being singletons. This record belongs to a study of blood T cell repertoires in COVID-19. The TCR sequence derives from a human donor in a cohort sampled during active COVID-19. The sequencing sample was made of peripheral blood.

CDR3 in amino acids: CASSVDPVNSPLHF. Here the CDR3 DNA reads TGTGCCAGCAGCGTAGATCCGGTCAATTCACCCCTCCACTTT. This rearrangement joins TRBV9 to TRBJ1-6; D ambiguous. Germline CDR1 reads SGDLS; CDR2 reads YYNGEE. V lost 0 bases and J lost 7, with 8 bases in between. The CDR3 runs 14 residues. The complete variable domain, with remaining parts taken from reference TRBV9 and TRBJ1-6, reads DSGVTQTPKHLITATGQRVTLRCSPRSGDLSVYWYQQSLDQGLQFLIQYYNGEERAKGNILERFSAQQFPDLHSELNLSSLELGDSALYFCASSVDPVNSPLHFGNGTRLTVT.